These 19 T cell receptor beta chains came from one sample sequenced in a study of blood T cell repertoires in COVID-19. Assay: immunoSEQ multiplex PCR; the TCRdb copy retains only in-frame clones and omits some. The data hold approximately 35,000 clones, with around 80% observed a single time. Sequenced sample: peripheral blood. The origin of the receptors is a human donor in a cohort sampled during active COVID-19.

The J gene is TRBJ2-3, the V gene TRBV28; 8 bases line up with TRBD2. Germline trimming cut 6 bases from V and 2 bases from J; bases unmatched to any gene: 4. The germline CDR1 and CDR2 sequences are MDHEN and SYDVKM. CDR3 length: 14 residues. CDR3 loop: CASRPGGPTDTQYF. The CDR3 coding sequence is TGTGCCAGCAGGCCGGGGGGGCCCACAGATACGCAGTATTTT.

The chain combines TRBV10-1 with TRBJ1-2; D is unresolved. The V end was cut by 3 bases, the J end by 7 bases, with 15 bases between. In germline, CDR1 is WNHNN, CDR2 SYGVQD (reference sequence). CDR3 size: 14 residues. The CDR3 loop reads CASSDSYGIAGYTF. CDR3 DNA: TGCGCCAGCAGTGATTCCTACGGGATAGCTGGCTACACCTTC.

Here the CDR3 DNA reads TGTGCCAGCAGCTTGGGACAGGGTGGAGGCTACACCTTC. Translated, it gives CASSLGQGGGYTF. The V call is TRBV5-5, the J call TRBJ1-2, with 7 nucleotides matching TRBD1. Trimming took 0 bases from V and 8 from J; bases not matched to a gene: 4. The CDR3 spans 13 residues. Germline CDR1 reads SGHKS; CDR2 reads YYEKEE (reference sequence).

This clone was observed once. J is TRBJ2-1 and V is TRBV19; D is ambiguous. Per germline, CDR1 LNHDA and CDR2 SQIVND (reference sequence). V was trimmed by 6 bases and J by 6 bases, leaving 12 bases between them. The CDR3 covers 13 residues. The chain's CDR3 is CASSPSRGNEQFF. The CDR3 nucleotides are TGTGCCAGTAGCCCCTCCCGCGGCAATGAGCAGTTCTTC.

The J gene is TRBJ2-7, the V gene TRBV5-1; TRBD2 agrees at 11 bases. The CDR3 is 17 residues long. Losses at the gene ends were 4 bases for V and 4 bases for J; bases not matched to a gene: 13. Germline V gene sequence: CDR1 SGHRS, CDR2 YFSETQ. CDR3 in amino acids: CASSPETSGAFQYEQYF. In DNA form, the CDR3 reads TGCGCCAGCAGCCCAGAGACTAGCGGGGCTTTTCAATACGAGCAGTACTTC. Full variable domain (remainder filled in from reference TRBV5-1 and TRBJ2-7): KAGVTQTPRYLIKTRGQQVTLSCSPISGHRSVSWYQQTPGQGLQFLFEYFSETQRNKGNFPGRFSGRQFSNSRSEMNVSTLELGDSALYLCASSPETSGAFQYEQYFGPGTRLTVT.

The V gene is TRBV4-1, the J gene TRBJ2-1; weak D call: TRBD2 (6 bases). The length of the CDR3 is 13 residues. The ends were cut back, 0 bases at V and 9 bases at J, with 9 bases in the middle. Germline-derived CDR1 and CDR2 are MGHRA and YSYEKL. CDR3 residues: CASSQDWRGEQFF. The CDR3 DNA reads TGCGCCAGCAGCCAAGATTGGAGGGGTGAGCAGTTCTTC.

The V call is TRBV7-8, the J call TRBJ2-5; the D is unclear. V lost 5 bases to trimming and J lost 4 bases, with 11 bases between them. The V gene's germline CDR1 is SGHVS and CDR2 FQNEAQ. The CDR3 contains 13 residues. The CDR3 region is CASSGRSPETQYF. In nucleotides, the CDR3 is TGTGCCAGCAGCGGTCGAAGCCCAGAGACCCAGTACTTC.

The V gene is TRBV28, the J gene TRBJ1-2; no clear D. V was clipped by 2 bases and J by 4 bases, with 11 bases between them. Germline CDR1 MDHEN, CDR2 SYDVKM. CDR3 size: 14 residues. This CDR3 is CASSLVSLAYGYTF. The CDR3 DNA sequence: TGTGCCAGCAGTTTAGTCTCTTTGGCCTATGGCTACACCTTC.

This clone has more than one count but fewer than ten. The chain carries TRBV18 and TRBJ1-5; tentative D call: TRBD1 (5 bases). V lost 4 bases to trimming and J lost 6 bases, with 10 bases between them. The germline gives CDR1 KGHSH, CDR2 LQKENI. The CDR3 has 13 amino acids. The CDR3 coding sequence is TGTGCCAGCTCACGGGGGGAGGGTCAGCCCCAGCATTTT. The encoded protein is CASSRGEGQPQHF.

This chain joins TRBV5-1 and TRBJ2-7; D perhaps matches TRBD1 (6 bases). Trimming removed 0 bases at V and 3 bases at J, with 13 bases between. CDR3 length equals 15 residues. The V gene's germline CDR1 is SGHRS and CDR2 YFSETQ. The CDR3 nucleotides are TGCGCCAGCAGCTTGGCGGATGGGGGCGGCTACGAGCAGTACTTC. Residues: CASSLADGGGYEQYF.

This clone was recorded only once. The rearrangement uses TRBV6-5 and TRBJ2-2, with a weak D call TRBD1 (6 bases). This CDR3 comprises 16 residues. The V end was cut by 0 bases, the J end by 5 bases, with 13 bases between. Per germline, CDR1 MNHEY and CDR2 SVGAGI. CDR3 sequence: CASSYSYRVVTGELFF. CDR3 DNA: TGTGCCAGCAGTTACTCGTACAGGGTTGTTACCGGGGAGCTGTTTTTT.

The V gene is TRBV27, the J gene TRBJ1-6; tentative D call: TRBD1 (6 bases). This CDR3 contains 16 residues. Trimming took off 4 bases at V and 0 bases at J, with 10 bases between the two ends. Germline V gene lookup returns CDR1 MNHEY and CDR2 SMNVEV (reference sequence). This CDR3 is CASSSLDSSYNSPLHF. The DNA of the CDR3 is TGTGCCAGCAGTTCCCTGGACAGCTCCTATAATTCACCCCTCCACTTT.

Here the CDR3 DNA reads TGTGCCAGCAGTGGCCAAAGAATGGATACGCAGTATTTT. Protein: CASSGQRMDTQYF. The V and J genes are TRBV6-6 and TRBJ2-3, with D hard to call. V lost 5 bases and J lost 6, with 12 bases in between. Looked up from germline, CDR1 is MNHNY and CDR2 is SVGAGI (reference sequence). CDR3 length: 13 amino acids.

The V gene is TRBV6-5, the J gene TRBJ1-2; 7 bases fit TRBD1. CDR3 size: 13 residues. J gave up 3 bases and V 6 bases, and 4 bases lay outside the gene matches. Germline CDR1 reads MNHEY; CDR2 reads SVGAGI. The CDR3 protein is CASSHDRDYGYTF. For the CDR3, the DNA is TGTGCCAGCAGCCACGACAGGGACTATGGCTACACCTTC.

CDR3: CASSLAPQTEAFF. The CDR3 DNA reads TGCGCCAGCAGCTTGGCGCCGCAGACTGAAGCTTTCTTT. The rearrangement uses TRBV5-1 and TRBJ1-1; no firm D call. This CDR3 is built from 13 residues. Between the trimmed V and J ends, which lost 0 bases and 5 bases, there was a span of 8 bases. The germline CDR1 and CDR2 sequences are SGHRS and YFSETQ.

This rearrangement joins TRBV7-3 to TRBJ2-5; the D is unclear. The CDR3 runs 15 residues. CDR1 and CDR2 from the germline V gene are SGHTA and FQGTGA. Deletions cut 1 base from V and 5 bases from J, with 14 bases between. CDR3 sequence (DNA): TGTGCCAGCAGCTTAAATTCCCTACCGGAGGAGACCCAGTACTTC. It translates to CASSLNSLPEETQYF. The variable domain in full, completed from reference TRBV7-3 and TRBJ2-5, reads GAGVSQTPSNKVTEKGKYVELRCDPISGHTALYWYRQSLGQGPEFLIYFQGTGAADDSGLPNDRFFAVRPEGSVSTLKIQRTERGDSAVYLCASSLNSLPEETQYFGPGTRLLVL.

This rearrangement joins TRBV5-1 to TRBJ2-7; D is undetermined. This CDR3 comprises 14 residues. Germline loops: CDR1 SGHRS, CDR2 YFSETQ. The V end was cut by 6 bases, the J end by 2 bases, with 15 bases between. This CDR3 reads CASMRGETAYEQYF. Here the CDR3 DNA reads TGCGCCAGCATGCGTGGTGAAACAGCCTACGAGCAGTACTTC. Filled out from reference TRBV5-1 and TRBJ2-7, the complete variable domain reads KAGVTQTPRYLIKTRGQQVTLSCSPISGHRSVSWYQQTPGQGLQFLFEYFSETQRNKGNFPGRFSGRQFSNSRSEMNVSTLELGDSALYLCASMRGETAYEQYFGPGTRLTVT.

The CDR3 reads CASSPHPGNTIYF. In DNA form, the CDR3 reads TGTGCCAGCAGCCCCCACCCCGGTAACACCATATATTTT. The rearrangement uses TRBV7-9 and TRBJ1-3; D unresolved. The CDR3 consists of 13 residues. V was clipped by 5 bases and J by 7 bases, with 12 bases between them. Germline V CDR1 and CDR2: SEHNR, FQNEAQ (reference sequence).

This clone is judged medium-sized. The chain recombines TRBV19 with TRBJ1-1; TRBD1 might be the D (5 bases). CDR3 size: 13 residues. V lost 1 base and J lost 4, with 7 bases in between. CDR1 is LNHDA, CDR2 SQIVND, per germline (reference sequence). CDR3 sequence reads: CASSIVDSTEAFF. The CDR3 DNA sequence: TGTGCCAGTAGTATAGTAGACAGCACTGAAGCTTTCTTT.